The 21 T cell receptor beta chains presented below share a single source sample, sequenced in a study of human T cells and chemical hapten exposure. Documented time point: healthy volunteer bleed at 6 weeks. Total RNA extraction was carried out from unfractionated whole blood. A single record per CDR3 protein comes from TCRdb applying MiXCR to the RACE reads. Here the sample spans more than 75,000 distinct CDR3 sequences, approximately 8% being singletons. The specimen was whole blood. The origin of the receptors is a male donor in good health. Some clones in this sample may be carry-over from other donors' samples.

V gene TRBV6-6 combines with J gene TRBJ2-3, with D unclear. The CDR3 is 15 residues long. CDR1 and CDR2 from the germline V gene are MNHNY and SVGAGI (reference sequence). The V end was cut by 0 bases, the J end by 6 bases, with 13 bases between. The CDR3 DNA reads TGTGCCAGCAGTTACTCGAAATTCCCGGTTGATACGCAGTATTTT. Protein: CASSYSKFPVDTQYF.

This clonotype was counted a few times. The chain joins TRBV6-1 to TRBJ2-7; a possible D gene is TRBD1 (5 bases). The CDR3 runs 16 residues. V gave up 0 bases and J gave up 5 bases, with 17 bases separating them. Germline V CDR1 and CDR2: MNHNS, SASEGT. The CDR3 region is CASSEAAWGQGHEQYF. DNA of the CDR3: TGTGCCAGCAGTGAAGCGGCATGGGGCCAAGGTCACGAGCAGTACTTC.

This clonotype was found a few times. The CDR3 bases are TGTGCCAGCAGTGGACAGCGGGGGGGACTATACAATGAGCAGTTCTTC. Encoded protein: CASSGQRGGLYNEQFF. The rearrangement uses TRBV6-1 and TRBJ2-1, with 10 bases identical to TRBD2. The J segment lost 4 bases and the V segment lost 4 bases, leaving 7 bases of the junction unmatched. This CDR3 contains 16 residues. Germline V gene sequence: CDR1 MNHNS, CDR2 SASEGT.

This clonotype has more than one count but fewer than ten. The chain combines TRBV7-9 with TRBJ1-2; D uncertain. The CDR3 loop spans 19 amino acids. The V end was cut by 5 bases, the J end by 4 bases, with 29 bases between. The germline CDR1 and CDR2 sequences are SEHNR and FQNEAQ (reference sequence). CDR3 sequence (DNA): TGTGCCAGCAGCCCTTATGCCGTTGGGGATTCGGTAGCCCTCTATGGCTACACCTTC. Protein product: CASSPYAVGDSVALYGYTF.

This chain joins TRBV6-6 and TRBJ1-6, with D possibly being TRBD1 (6 bases). Germline V lookup: CDR1 MNHNY, CDR2 SVGAGI (reference sequence). V lost 6 bases and J lost 13, with 19 bases in between. The CDR3 covers 14 residues. CDR3 sequence (DNA): TGTGCCAGCAGCCCGAGACAGGACCTAGGGCCCCTCCACTTT. It yields the protein CASSPRQDLGPLHF.

This clonotype came up a few times. The germline gene is not matched at one end of the junction; a read error may be the cause. The rearrangement links TRBV14 to TRBJ1-6; a possible D gene is TRBD1 (5 bases). Germline lookup yields CDR1 SGHDN and CDR2 FVKESK. The CDR3 loop spans 14 amino acids. The CDR3 bases are TGTGCCAGCAGCCTCGGGACCTCCGCTTCAGCCCTCCACTTT. It translates to CASSLGTSASALHF.

This clonotype was seen repeatedly, ten times or more. This chain joins TRBV21-1 and TRBJ2-1; the table's D gene call, TRBD2, was not cross checked with the DNA. TRBV21-1 is recorded as a pseudogene. This CDR3 has 17 amino acids. CDR3 region: CASSKALGLARYNEQFF. CDR3 bases: TGTGCCAGCAGCAAAGCGCTAGGACTAGCGAGGTACAATGAGCAGTTCTTC.

This clonotype was detected only a few times. The chain employs TRBV12-3 or TRBV12-4 and TRBJ1-2; weak D call: TRBD1 (5 bases). V shed 4 bases and J shed 0 bases, with 9 bases lying between them. CDR3 length equals 14 residues. The CDR3 DNA is TGTGCCAGCAGTTCGGGGGGTTCTAACTATGGCTACACCTTC. Its protein product is CASSSGGSNYGYTF.

The rearrangement uses TRBV12-3 or TRBV12-4 and TRBJ1-5, with D hard to call. V lost 1 base, J lost 0 bases, and 4 bases lay in between. The CDR3 runs to 14 residues. The CDR3 bases are TGTGCCAGCAGTTTAGACAATAGCAATCAGCCCCAGCATTTT. Residues: CASSLDNSNQPQHF.

This clonotype appeared many times. The chain links TRBV25-1 to TRBJ1-1; D call uncertain. CDR1 is MGHDK, CDR2 SYGVNS, per germline. The CDR3 has 15 amino acids. V shed 5 bases and J shed 2 bases, with 15 bases lying between them. The CDR3 region has the DNA TGTGCCAGCAGTTGGTCAGTTATGGGAAACACTGAAGCTTTCTTT. Amino acids: CASSWSVMGNTEAFF. Full variable domain (outside the CDR3, taken from reference TRBV25-1 and TRBJ1-1): EADIYQTPRYLVIGTGKKITLECSQTMGHDKMYWYQQDPGMELHLIHYSYGVNSTEKGDLSSESTVSRIRTEHFPLTLESARPSHTSQYLCASSWSVMGNTEAFFGQGTRLTVV.

This clonotype was seen a handful of times. The V and J genes are TRBV12-5 and TRBJ2-2, with 9 nucleotides matching TRBD1. The CDR3 extends over 12 amino acids. The germline V gene has CDR1 LGHNT and CDR2 FRNRAP. CDR3 DNA sequence: TGTGCCGGGACAGGGATCGCCGGGGAGCTGTTTTTT. Translation gives CAGTGIAGELFF.

This clonotype has ten or more counts. The V gene is TRBV12-3 or TRBV12-4, the J gene TRBJ1-4; D possibly corresponds to TRBD1 (5 bases). This CDR3 comprises 14 residues. V lost 7 bases and J 2 bases, leaving 11 bases between the germline ends. DNA of the CDR3: TGTGCCAGCACCGGGGGGAGCACTAATGAAAAACTGTTTTTT. Its protein is CASTGGSTNEKLFF.

V gene TRBV20-1 combines with J gene TRBJ2-5; weak D call: TRBD2 (7 bases). Looked up from germline, CDR1 is DFQATT and CDR2 is SNEGSKA (reference sequence). V lost 0 bases, J lost 12 bases, and 26 bases lay in between. The CDR3 has 16 residues. This CDR3 reads CSARDLGDTRNGRKYF. CDR3 DNA: TGCAGTGCTAGAGATCTGGGGGACACCCGGAACGGGAGGAAGTACTTC.

In its sample, this clonotype was seen a few times. CDR3 region: CASSFETGDTGELFF. The CDR3 bases are TGTGCCAGCAGCTTCGAGACAGGGGACACCGGGGAGCTGTTTTTT. This chain uses TRBV11-1 with TRBJ2-2; 8 nucleotides agree with TRBD1. Trimming removed 3 bases from V and 3 bases from J; junction bases left unmatched: 3. The CDR3 is 15 residues long. From germline, CDR1 is SGHAT and CDR2 FQDESV (reference sequence).

The gene calls are TRBV20-1 and TRBJ1-1; tentatively, D is TRBD1 (6 bases). Germline CDR1 and CDR2: DFQATT and SNEGSKA (reference sequence). V was cut by 3 bases and J by 7 bases, with 12 bases left in between. The CDR3 contains 12 residues. Here the CDR3 DNA reads TGCAGTGCTAGTCCACAGGGTGTTGAAGCTTTCTTT. As protein: CSASPQGVEAFF.

The chain has TRBV27 and TRBJ2-7, with TRBD1 matching 7 bases. Germline CDR1 is MNHEY and CDR2 is SMNVEV (reference sequence). The V and J ends lost 4 bases and 3 bases, in that order; junction bases with no gene match: 3. The CDR3 contains 13 residues. The CDR3 region has the DNA TGTGCCAGCAGTTCCAGGACAGGCTACGAGCAGTACTTC. The encoded protein is CASSSRTGYEQYF.

The chain is built from TRBV4-3 and TRBJ2-3; possibly TRBD2 for D (5 bases). The ends were cut back, 0 bases at V and 1 base at J, with 8 bases in the middle. Germline assignment: CDR1 LGHNA and CDR2 YSLEER. CDR3 length equals 15 residues. The CDR3 region has the DNA TGCGCCAGCAGCCAAGACGGGGATGGCACAGATACGCAGTATTTT. It translates to CASSQDGDGTDTQYF.

The rearrangement uses TRBV5-6 and TRBJ2-1; D is perhaps TRBD2 (7 bases). The CDR3 contains 17 residues. V dropped 0 bases and J dropped 3 bases, with 16 bases sitting between them. Germline lookup yields CDR1 SGHDT and CDR2 YYEEEE. The CDR3 nucleotides are TGTGCCAGCAGCTTGGTTGCGGGGGCGGCCTACTACAATGAGCAGTTCTTC. Protein product: CASSLVAGAAYYNEQFF.

This chain links TRBV6-2 or TRBV6-3 with TRBJ2-7; TRBD1 aligns across 7 bases. Unmatched junction bases numbered 11, after V lost 6 bases and J lost 3 bases. CDR3 size: 15 residues. From germline, CDR1 is MNHEY and CDR2 SVGEGT. The CDR3: CASRSRTGSGYEQYF. The CDR3 DNA follows: TGTGCCAGCAGATCCCGGACAGGTTCGGGCTACGAGCAGTACTTC.

This clonotype has more than one count but fewer than ten. The J gene is TRBJ2-3, the V gene TRBV4-1; 8 bases map to TRBD1. Germline-derived CDR1 and CDR2 are MGHRA and YSYEKL. Unmatched junction bases numbered 7, after V lost 4 bases and J lost 1 base. The CDR3 consists of 16 residues. The chain's CDR3 is CASSLRADRGTDTQYF. The CDR3 DNA follows: TGCGCCAGCAGCCTGCGCGCGGACAGGGGCACAGATACGCAGTATTTT.

The CDR3: CASSYGRGRLETQYF. The CDR3 DNA reads TGTGCCAGCAGTTACGGCAGGGGGCGGCTGGAGACCCAGTACTTC. The chain carries TRBV6-6 and TRBJ2-5; TRBD1 matches 8 bases. V lost 2 bases and J lost 5; bases outside the gene matches: 7. This CDR3 spans 15 amino acids. Germline V gene lookup returns CDR1 MNHNY and CDR2 SVGAGI (reference sequence).